The 20 T cell receptor beta chains given below trace back to one sample, sequenced in a study of cytomegalovirus exposure and HLA in healthy donors. The study ran its PCR with 60 Vbeta and 13 Jbeta primers. This table comes from immunoSEQ multiplex PCR, and its TCRdb copy is limited to in-frame clones, with some not included. The sample records around 150,000 clones, over 75% being singletons. The sample consisted of PBMCs. These TCRs come from a woman aged 25-40 years in good health and CMV-seronegative.

The genes are TRBV9 and TRBJ2-1; a weak D match, TRBD2 (6 bases). There are 16 residues in the CDR3. Germline CDR1 reads SGDLS; CDR2 reads YYNGEE. The V and J ends lost 0 bases and 7 bases respectively, with 17 bases between them. CDR3 in amino acids: CASSVAPGLPVNEQFF. The CDR3 coding sequence is TGTGCCAGCAGCGTAGCTCCCGGACTACCGGTGAATGAGCAGTTCTTC.

This chain joins TRBV7-9 and TRBJ1-1; D unresolved. Germline CDR1 SEHNR, CDR2 FQNEAQ (reference sequence). The CDR3 extends over 13 amino acids. V gave up 5 bases and J gave up 7 bases, with 14 bases separating them. As DNA, the CDR3 is TGTGCCAGCAGCCAGATTGAGGGAGGTGAAGCTTTCTTT. Encoded protein: CASSQIEGGEAFF.

The chain links TRBV10-3 to TRBJ1-4, with 9 bases aligning to TRBD1. Germline V gene data show CDR1 as ENHRY and CDR2 as SYGVKD. V was clipped by 2 bases and J by 4 bases; unmatched bases: 2. The length of the CDR3 is 15 residues. This CDR3 is CAISEMTGGNEKLFF. The DNA of the CDR3 is TGTGCCATCAGTGAGATGACAGGGGGTAATGAAAAACTGTTTTTT.

The chain is built from TRBV5-4 and TRBJ1-1; possibly TRBD1 for D (5 bases). Germline V gives CDR1 SGHNT, CDR2 YYREEE (reference sequence). The CDR3 contains 14 residues. The V end was cut by 2 bases, the J end by 1 base, with 9 bases between. CDR3 region: CASSFRGGNTEAFF. The DNA of the CDR3 is TGTGCCAGCAGCTTTAGGGGAGGGAACACTGAAGCTTTCTTT.

This clone was detected only a few times. This sequence joins TRBV19 and TRBJ1-1, with D possibly being TRBD1 (5 bases). Trimming stripped 2 bases from V and 5 bases from J, with 12 bases between. CDR1 is LNHDA and CDR2 is SQIVND in the germline V gene (reference sequence). The CDR3 length is 14 residues. CDR3 loop: CASSILGGWTEAFF. The DNA of the CDR3 is TGTGCCAGTAGTATACTCGGGGGTTGGACTGAAGCTTTCTTT. Full variable domain (rest looked up from reference TRBV19 and TRBJ1-1): DGGITQSPKYLFRKEGQNVTLSCEQNLNHDAMYWYRQDPGQGLRLIYYSQIVNDFQKGDIAEGYSVSREKKESFPLTVTSAQKNPTAFYLCASSILGGWTEAFFGQGTRLTVV.

The V and J genes are TRBV13 and TRBJ2-7; the match to TRBD1 covers 7 bases. Germline CDR1 reads PRHDT; CDR2 reads FYEKMQ (reference sequence). Trimming cost V 4 bases and J 4 bases; bases outside gene matches: 4. The CDR3 is 13 residues long. The CDR3 here is CASSSDRVYEQYF. CDR3 nucleotide sequence: TGTGCCAGCAGCTCCGACAGGGTTTACGAGCAGTACTTC.

The chain employs TRBV5-5 and TRBJ1-3; D perhaps matches TRBD1 (6 bases). Germline loops: CDR1 SGHKS, CDR2 YYEKEE (reference sequence). V was pared by 3 bases and J by 0 bases, with 16 bases between. The CDR3 covers 17 residues. CDR3 in DNA: TGTGCCAGCAGCTCCTTGGGGGGGGCCTTCTCTGGAAACACCATATATTTT. This gives the protein CASSSLGGAFSGNTIYF. Full variable domain (remainder filled in from reference TRBV5-5 and TRBJ1-3): DAGVTQSPTHLIKTRGQQVTLRCSPISGHKSVSWYQQVLGQGPQFIFQYYEKEERGRGNFPDRFSARQFPNYSSELNVNALLLGDSALYLCASSSLGGAFSGNTIYFGEGSWLTVV.

The chain employs TRBV7-9 and TRBJ2-3; TRBD2 agrees at 14 bases. V lost 5 bases to trimming and J lost 4 bases; unmatched junction nucleotides: 2. The CDR3 is 15 amino acids. The germline gives CDR1 SEHNR, CDR2 FQNEAQ (reference sequence). In DNA, the CDR3 is TGTGCCAGCAGCCCGGGACTAGCGGGAGCAGATACGCAGTATTTT. It codes for CASSPGLAGADTQYF.

This clone appeared a single time. Compared with germline, one end of the junction differs, possibly owing to a read error. The chain joins TRBV2 to TRBJ2-2; 8 nucleotides align to TRBD2. Germline CDR1 is SNHLY and CDR2 is FYNNEI. The CDR3 is 15 residues long. CDR3 nucleotides: TGTGCCGGCAGTGGATCGGGGGGGATTCCCGGGGAGCTGTTTTTT. Translation: CAGSGSGGIPGELFF. The full variable domain, its missing parts supplied by reference TRBV2 and TRBJ2-2, is EPEVTQTPSHQVTQMGQEVILRCVPISNHLYFYWYRQILGQKVEFLVSFYNNEISEKSEIFDDQFSVERPDGSNFTLKIRSTKLEDSAMYFCAGSGSGGIPGELFFGEGSRLTVL.

The V gene is TRBV6-1, the J gene TRBJ1-1; 7 bases match TRBD1. CDR1 and CDR2 (germline): MNHNS, SASEGT. CDR3 size: 15 residues. V dropped 3 bases and J dropped 4; count of bases not matched to a gene: 8. The chain's CDR3 is CASSDDRAWGTEAFF. The DNA of the CDR3 is TGTGCCAGCAGTGACGACAGGGCGTGGGGCACTGAAGCTTTCTTT.

The chain uses TRBV19 and TRBJ1-6, with TRBD1 matching over 9 bases. The V segment lost 7 bases and the J segment 10 bases; nucleotides outside the gene matches: 8. The CDR3 spans 14 residues. CDR1 and CDR2 from the germline V gene are LNHDA and SQIVND (reference sequence). CDR3 region: CASTGQGQGSPLHF. The CDR3 nucleotides read TGTGCCAGTACGGGACAGGGCCAAGGATCACCCCTCCACTTT.

The chain combines TRBV30 with TRBJ1-6, with D unclear. With 0 bases removed from V and 4 bases from J, the gap between germline ends came to 10 bases. Looked up from germline, CDR1 is GTSNPN and CDR2 is SVGIG (reference sequence). The CDR3 has 15 amino acids. CDR3 in DNA: TGTGCCTGGAGTGTACCACCGGGTTATAATTCACCCCTCCACTTT. It codes for CAWSVPPGYNSPLHF.

The genes are TRBV19 and TRBJ2-1, with 8 bases fitting TRBD1. The junction had 4 bases not matched to a gene; V was cut back by 7 bases and J by 2 bases. This CDR3 region has 14 residues. Germline loops: CDR1 LNHDA, CDR2 SQIVND (reference sequence). Here the CDR3 DNA reads TGTGCCAGTAAAAGCAGGGGGCCCTACAATGAGCAGTTCTTC. This codes for CASKSRGPYNEQFF.

The chain combines TRBV7-2 with TRBJ2-6, with a tentative D call TRBD1 (5 bases). Germline V gene sequence: CDR1 SGHTA, CDR2 FQGNSA. The CDR3 loop spans 16 amino acids. V lost 6 bases and J 1 base, leaving 13 bases between the germline ends. The CDR3, as DNA: TGTGCCAGCAGACTCCGTACAGGTTCTGGGGCCAACGTCCTGACTTTC. The encoded protein is CASRLRTGSGANVLTF.

The chain carries TRBV5-1 and TRBJ2-7, with TRBD1 identical over 9 bases. The V and J ends lost 3 bases and 2 bases, in that order; junction bases with no gene match: 9. The CDR3 contains 16 residues. The germline gives CDR1 SGHRS, CDR2 YFSETQ. The CDR3 bases are TGCGCCAGCAGCTCTCCCGACAGGGGGAAAACCTACGAGCAGTACTTC. It yields the protein CASSSPDRGKTYEQYF.

The V gene is TRBV2, the J gene TRBJ1-1; possibly TRBD1 for D (6 bases). The V and J ends lost 9 bases and 2 bases respectively, with 16 bases between them. The germline V gene has CDR1 SNHLY and CDR2 FYNNEI. CDR3 length equals 14 residues. CDR3 sequence: CARGKRQVNTEAFF. In DNA, the CDR3 is TGTGCCAGGGGGAAAAGACAGGTTAACACTGAAGCTTTCTTT.

The chain uses TRBV6-9 and TRBJ2-5; perhaps TRBD1 as D (5 bases). Germline values: CDR1 MNHGY, CDR2 SVAAGI. This CDR3 is built from 15 residues. Trimming pared 2 bases from V and 4 bases from J, leaving 14 bases between. The CDR3 nucleotides read TGTGCCAGCAGTTATCCTTGGCGGACACGAGAGACCCAGTACTTC. Residues: CASSYPWRTRETQYF.

The gene calls are TRBV15 and TRBJ1-2, with D maybe TRBD1 (5 bases). There are 15 residues in the CDR3. Germline CDR1 reads LNHNV; CDR2 reads YYDKDF (reference sequence). Trimming cost V 5 bases and J 2 bases, with 15 bases left between them. CDR3 sequence reads: CATSSPWAGNYGYTF. In nucleotides, the CDR3 is TGTGCCACCAGCTCCCCCTGGGCAGGGAACTATGGCTACACCTTC.

The chain carries TRBV5-1 and TRBJ2-1, with a tentative D call TRBD2 (5 bases). This CDR3 has 14 amino acids. V shed 0 bases and J shed 6 bases, with 10 bases lying between them. Germline V CDR1 and CDR2: SGHRS, YFSETQ. The CDR3 loop reads CASSLEMGSNEQFF. DNA for the CDR3: TGCGCCAGCAGCTTGGAAATGGGGAGCAATGAGCAGTTCTTC.

V gene TRBV29-1 combines with J gene TRBJ2-7; 8 bases map to TRBD2. The germline CDR1 and CDR2 sequences are SQVTM and ANQGSEA. The CDR3 runs 15 residues. With 1 base clipped from V and 2 bases from J, the junction kept 7 bases outside the gene matches. CDR3 bases: TGCAGCGTTGAAGGGAGCGGGGGAGGGACCTACGAGCAGTACTTC. Its protein is CSVEGSGGGTYEQYF.